This T cell receptor (beta chain) was retrieved from a study of shared clonotypes between healthy human individuals. This CDR3 contains 12 residues. The germline V gene encodes CDR1 SGHDN and CDR2 FVKESK. Trimming took off 1 base at V and 8 bases at J, with 5 bases between the two ends. Assay used: immunoSEQ multiplex PCR; TCRdb lists only in-frame clones, some missing. Of about 470,000 clones detected, about four fifths appear once; the ten largest clones hold roughly 13%. This clone has at least ten counts. Sequences were obtained from PBMCs. The chain is built from TRBV14 and TRBJ1-4; no clear D gene. This sequence originates from a woman between 40 and 50 years old in good health. Some clones in this sample may be carry-over from other donors' samples. This CDR3 is CASSQVIEKLFF. As DNA, the CDR3 is TGTGCCAGCAGCCAAGTAATCGAAAAACTGTTTTTT.